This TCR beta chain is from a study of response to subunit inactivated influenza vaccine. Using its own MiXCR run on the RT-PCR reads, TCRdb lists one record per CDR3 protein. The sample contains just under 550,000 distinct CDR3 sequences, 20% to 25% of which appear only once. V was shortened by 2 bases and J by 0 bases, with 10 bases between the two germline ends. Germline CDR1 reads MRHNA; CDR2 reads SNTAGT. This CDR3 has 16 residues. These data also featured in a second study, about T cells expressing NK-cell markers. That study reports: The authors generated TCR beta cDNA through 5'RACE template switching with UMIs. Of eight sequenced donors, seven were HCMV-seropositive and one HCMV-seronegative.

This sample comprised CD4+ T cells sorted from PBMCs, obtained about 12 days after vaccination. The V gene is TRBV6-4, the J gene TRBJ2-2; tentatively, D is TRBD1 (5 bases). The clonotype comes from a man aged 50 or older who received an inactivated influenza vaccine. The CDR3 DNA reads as TGTGCCAGCAGTGACGACAGCATTACGAACACCGGGGAGCTGTTTTTT. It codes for CASSDDSITNTGELFF.